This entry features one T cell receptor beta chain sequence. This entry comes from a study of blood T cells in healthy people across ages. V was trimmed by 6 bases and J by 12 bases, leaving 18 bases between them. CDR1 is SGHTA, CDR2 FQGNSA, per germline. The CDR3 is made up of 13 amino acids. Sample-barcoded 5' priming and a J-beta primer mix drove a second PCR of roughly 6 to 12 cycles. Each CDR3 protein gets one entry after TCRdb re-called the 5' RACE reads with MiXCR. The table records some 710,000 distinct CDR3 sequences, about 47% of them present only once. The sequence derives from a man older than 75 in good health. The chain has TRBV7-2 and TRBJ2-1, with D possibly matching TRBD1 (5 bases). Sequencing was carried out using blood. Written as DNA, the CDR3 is TGTGCCAGCAGAGGGTTGGGGCAGGGTGGGCAGTTCTTC. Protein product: CASRGLGQGGQFF.